The rows below give T cell receptor beta chains drawn from one sample of a study of T cell repertoires in cytomegalovirus infection. In TCRdb, the reads were re-called with MiXCR into one record per CDR3 protein. The data contain some 500,000 distinct CDR3 sequences, 25% to 35% of them singletons. For these receptors, no antigen is known. Material: cultured PBMCs, obtained from culture after CMV antigen stimulation. These receptors originate from a human donor in good health (CMV status not recorded). Some clones in this sample may be carry-over from other donors' samples. CDR3s leave out the opening cysteine and the closing phenylalanine or tryptophan. Rows give clone size only sometimes, using once, few, many, or a class for an expanded clone.

V	length	size	J	CDR3
TRBV6-2/TRBV6-3	14	-	TRBJ2-1	ASSYSRANSYNEQF
TRBV20-1	12	-	TRBJ2-1	SARRQSSYNEQF
TRBV7-2	14	-	TRBJ2-1	ASSLLAGATYNEQF
TRBV12-3/TRBV12-4	12	-	TRBJ1-1	ASSFSDRGGTAF
TRBV7-2	12	few	TRBJ2-7	ASSLQRGAYEQY
TRBV7-2	14	many	TRBJ2-3	ASSLGTSGSGDTQY
TRBV28	12	many	TRBJ2-5	ASSFLGTGGTQY
TRBV30	17	few	TRBJ2-4	AWSPIGGRAHNSKNIQY
TRBV28	17	once	TRBJ1-5	ASSLFFVQGQYSNQPQH
TRBV4-2	12	once	TRBJ1-1	ASSHQGGDTEAF
TRBV5-4	11	-	TRBJ2-5	ASSTVYQETQY
TRBV7-3	12	-	TRBJ2-1	ASSPRAGGYEQF